Below, 6 T cell receptor beta chains from the same sample are listed, as sequenced in a study of blood T cell repertoires in COVID-19. Method: immunoSEQ multiplex PCR; TCRdb's copy keeps in-frame clones and lacks some. The sample includes 100,000 or so clones, around four fifths of them seen just once. Sequences were obtained from peripheral blood. The source is a man aged 50 or older with active or convalescent COVID-19.

CDR3 loop: CSVEGLAGSYNEQFF. CDR3 nucleotides: TGCAGCGTTGAAGGACTAGCGGGCTCCTACAATGAGCAGTTCTTC. The chain recombines TRBV29-1 with TRBJ2-1; 10 bases match TRBD2. This CDR3 contains 15 residues. CDR1 is SQVTM and CDR2 is ANQGSEA in the germline V gene. The V segment lost 1 base and the J segment 0 bases; nucleotides outside the gene matches: 0.

The chain employs TRBV6-5 and TRBJ1-5; 8 nucleotides match TRBD1. J gave up 3 bases and V 6 bases, and 4 bases lay outside the gene matches. Germline V gene data show CDR1 as MNHEY and CDR2 as SVGAGI. The CDR3 has 14 residues. CDR3 loop: CASRRTGNNQPQHF. CDR3 nucleotides: TGTGCCAGCAGAAGGACAGGGAACAATCAGCCCCAGCATTTT.

This chain uses TRBV27 with TRBJ2-2; 10 bases are a match to TRBD1. V lost 8 bases to trimming and J lost 3 bases; unmatched junction nucleotides: 0. The CDR3 is 13 residues long. The germline V gene encodes CDR1 MNHEY and CDR2 SMNVEV (reference sequence). The CDR3 is CASGTGDTGELFF. The CDR3 nucleotides are TGTGCCAGCGGGACAGGGGACACCGGGGAGCTGTTTTTT.

This clone was recorded once. CDR3 sequence reads: CASSQGAGLSGSVAKNIQYF. CDR3 coding DNA: TGTGCCAGCAGCCAAGGAGCGGGGCTGAGCGGGTCAGTAGCCAAAAACATTCAGTACTTC. J is TRBJ2-4 and V is TRBV3-1 (or the pseudogene TRBV3-2), with 7 positions matching TRBD2. The V segment lost 1 base and the J segment 0 bases; nucleotides outside the gene matches: 15. The germline CDR1 and CDR2 sequences are LGHDT and YNNKEL (reference sequence). This CDR3 contains 20 residues.

In nucleotides, the CDR3 is TGTGCCAGCAGCTTACAGGGGGCGACTTTTGGAGTGAGTGAAAAACTGTTTTTT. It yields the protein CASSLQGATFGVSEKLFF. This chain links TRBV5-5 with TRBJ1-4; 9 bases map to TRBD1. V was clipped by 2 bases and J by 7 bases; unmatched bases: 15. Germline V gene data show CDR1 as SGHKS and CDR2 as YYEKEE (reference sequence). The CDR3 is 18 amino acids.

The V call is TRBV9, the J call TRBJ2-2; D gene ambiguous. Between the trimmed V and J ends, which lost 4 bases and 7 bases, there was a span of 8 bases. The V gene's germline CDR1 is SGDLS and CDR2 YYNGEE. The CDR3 consists of 12 residues. CDR3: CASSTYGGELFF. The CDR3 DNA reads as TGTGCCAGCAGCACTTACGGCGGGGAGCTGTTTTTT.